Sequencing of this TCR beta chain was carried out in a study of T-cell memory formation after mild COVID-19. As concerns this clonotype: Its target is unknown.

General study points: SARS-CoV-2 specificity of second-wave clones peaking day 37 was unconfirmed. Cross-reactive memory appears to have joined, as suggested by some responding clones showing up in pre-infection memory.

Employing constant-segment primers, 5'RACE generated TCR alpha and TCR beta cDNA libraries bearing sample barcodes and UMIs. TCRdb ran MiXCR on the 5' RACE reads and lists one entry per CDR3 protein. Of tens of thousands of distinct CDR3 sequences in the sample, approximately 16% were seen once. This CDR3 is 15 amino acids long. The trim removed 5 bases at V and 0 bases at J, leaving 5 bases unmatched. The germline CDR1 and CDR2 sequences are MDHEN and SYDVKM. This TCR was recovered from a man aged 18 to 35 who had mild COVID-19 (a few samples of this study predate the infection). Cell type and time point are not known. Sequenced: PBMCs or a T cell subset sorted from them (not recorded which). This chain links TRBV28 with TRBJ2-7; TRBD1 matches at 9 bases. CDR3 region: CASSTPGQGSYEQYF. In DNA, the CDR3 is TGTGCCAGCAGTACTCCGGGACAGGGCTCCTACGAGCAGTACTTC.